This TCR beta chain was captured by sequencing in a study of T cell responses to AZD1222 COVID-19 vaccine. Points from the study as a whole: Rises in breadth and depth of Spike-specific TCRs came after two AZD1222 doses.

Concerning this clone itself: What it binds is unknown.

Germline V CDR1 and CDR2: SGHNT, YYREEE (reference sequence). This CDR3 has 15 amino acids. The ends were cut back, 4 bases at V and 1 base at J, with 14 bases in the middle. Some clones are missing from TCRdb's copy, which holds only in-frame ones; the method was immunoSEQ multiplex PCR. The data hold approximately 120,000 clones, with 88% observed a single time. This chain uses TRBV5-4 with TRBJ1-1; D is unresolved. The sample consisted of peripheral blood, taken on day 0 of AZD1222 vaccination. The clonotype was recovered from an adult in good health. The DNA for the CDR3 is TGTGCCAGCAGCCCAGGACTTTTCGAGAACACTGAAGCTTTCTTT. This translates into CASSPGLFENTEAFF.